This TCR beta chain was sequenced for a study of cytomegalovirus exposure and HLA in healthy donors. Whole-study context: An early data release held some 85 million unique TCRs from HLA-typed donors.

General study findings and limits: In an earlier analysis, most TCR beta V segments were productive about 87% or about 30% of the time. In a later analysis, productive TCRs from donors in an Asian-associated ancestry cluster reportedly carried fewer N-insertions than the cohort mean.

Primers for the PCR totalled 60 Vbeta and 13 Jbeta. Data came from immunoSEQ multiplex PCR; TCRdb stores just in-frame clones and leaves some out. The table has some 200,000 clones, roughly 80% seen once. Losses at the gene ends were 6 bases for V and 8 bases for J; bases not matched to a gene: 15. Germline-derived CDR1 and CDR2 are SGHVS and FQNEAQ. The CDR3 covers 17 residues. On this clone: What it binds is not known.

Nominally healthy donors provided the samples, though records likely missed some immune exposures. Input material: PBMCs. The chain has TRBV7-8 and TRBJ1-4; 10 nucleotides agree with TRBD1. This sequence was found in a man aged 50-59 years in good health and CMV-seronegative. For the CDR3, the DNA is TGTGCCAGCAGACCCCGGGACAGGGGTTCGACCCAAGAAAAACTGTTTTTT. This gives the protein CASRPRDRGSTQEKLFF.